The 23 T cell receptor beta chains below all came from one sample that was sequenced in a study of blood T cell repertoires in COVID-19. Profiling relied on immunoSEQ multiplex PCR, and the TCRdb table lists in-frame clones only, not all of them. The sample lists 220,000 or so clones, approximately 86% occurring once. The specimen sequenced was peripheral blood. All receptors come from a woman aged 45-65 years with COVID-19, enrolled during active disease.

The J gene is TRBJ2-7, the V gene TRBV28; D perhaps matches TRBD1 (7 bases). Trimming left V 3 bases short and J 2 bases short, with 14 bases between. Germline V lookup: CDR1 MDHEN, CDR2 SYDVKM. This CDR3 is built from 15 residues. Here the CDR3 DNA reads TGTGCCAGCAGTTTTCAGGGGGGCCTTCCCTACGAGCAGTACTTC. It translates to CASSFQGGLPYEQYF.

The chain has TRBV9 and TRBJ2-1; the D gene is possibly TRBD2 (5 bases). The germline V and J ends were trimmed by 2 bases and 0 bases, with 15 bases remaining between them. Germline CDR1 SGDLS, CDR2 YYNGEE. CDR3 size: 17 residues. This chain's CDR3 is CASSVLAIRDSYNEQFF. The CDR3 coding sequence is TGTGCCAGCAGCGTCCTAGCTATCCGGGACTCCTACAATGAGCAGTTCTTC.

The chain uses TRBV11-2 and TRBJ1-2, with a weak D call TRBD1 (5 bases). Trimming removed 5 bases at V and 3 bases at J, with 22 bases between. The CDR3 extends over 17 amino acids. Germline assignment: CDR1 SGHAT and CDR2 FQNNGV. This CDR3 reads CASSRGPGRDGDYGYTF. The CDR3 DNA reads TGTGCCAGCAGCCGCGGACCAGGGAGGGATGGGGACTATGGCTACACCTTC.

The CDR3 is CASSFRLAGGDEQYF. The CDR3 coding sequence is TGTGCCAGCAGCTTCCGACTAGCGGGTGGCGACGAGCAGTACTTC. V and J are TRBV7-8 and TRBJ2-7; TRBD2 matches at 10 bases. The germline V gene encodes CDR1 SGHVS and CDR2 FQNEAQ. The CDR3 is 15 residues long. The V gene end was trimmed by 3 bases and the J gene end by 5 bases; junction bases not matched to a gene: 7.

The chain has TRBV13 and TRBJ2-3; D gene uncertain. CDR1 and CDR2 from the germline V gene are PRHDT and FYEKMQ (reference sequence). V lost 5 bases and J 2 bases, leaving 8 bases between the germline ends. The CDR3 runs 13 residues. CDR3 DNA: TGTGCCAGCAGCGCACTATCCACAGATACGCAGTATTTT. Protein sequence: CASSALSTDTQYF.

The V gene is TRBV10-1, the J gene TRBJ2-3, with 8 bases fitting TRBD2. Germline V CDR1 and CDR2: WNHNN, SYGVQD (reference sequence). V was pared by 0 bases and J by 5 bases, with 4 bases of the junction left unmatched. This CDR3 comprises 15 residues. The CDR3 sequence is CASSESRGEIDTQYF. The CDR3 DNA is TGCGCCAGCAGTGAGTCGCGGGGGGAAATAGATACGCAGTATTTT.

CDR3 sequence (DNA): TGTGCCAGCAGCCCTAGGACACTGGGATCCTACGAGCAGTACTTC. This translates into CASSPRTLGSYEQYF. The chain links TRBV11-3 to TRBJ2-7; D is possibly TRBD1 (5 bases). Per germline, CDR1 SGHNT and CDR2 YENEEA. Trimming shortened V by 5 bases and J by 1 base, and 15 bases separated the two germline ends. The CDR3 length is 15 residues.

The chain recombines TRBV29-1 with TRBJ2-1; perhaps TRBD2 as D (7 bases). Trimming took off 6 bases at V and 7 bases at J, with 28 bases between the two ends. The CDR3 loop spans 17 amino acids. CDR1 is SQVTM and CDR2 is ANQGSEA in the germline V gene. CDR3 region: CSVPRRAGAGLGNEQFF. CDR3 coding DNA: TGCAGCGTCCCCCGGAGGGCGGGGGCCGGTTTGGGGAATGAGCAGTTCTTC.

The rearrangement uses TRBV11-2 and TRBJ2-1; TRBD1 matches 7 bases. V trimming: 1 base; J trimming: 8 bases; junction bases outside the gene matches: 8. The germline V gene has CDR1 SGHAT and CDR2 FQNNGV. CDR3 length: 15 amino acids. DNA of the CDR3: TGTGCCAGCAGCTTAGGACAGGGATTTGCAGATGAGCAGTTCTTC. It yields the protein CASSLGQGFADEQFF.

This CDR3 is CASSIPPGEGTDTQYF. In DNA form, the CDR3 reads TGTGCCAGCAGCATTCCGCCTGGGGAGGGCACAGATACGCAGTATTTT. The V gene is TRBV7-6, the J gene TRBJ2-3; a weak D match, TRBD2 (6 bases). Per germline, CDR1 SGHVS and CDR2 FNYEAQ. CDR3 size: 16 residues. The ends were cut back, 5 bases at V and 1 base at J, with 16 bases in the middle.

This chain links TRBV19 with TRBJ2-2, with D maybe TRBD1 (6 bases). Germline CDR1 LNHDA, CDR2 SQIVND (reference sequence). This CDR3 is built from 13 residues. With 5 bases removed from V and 5 bases from J, the gap between germline ends came to 9 bases. CDR3 residues: CASSEGTTGELFF. In nucleotides, the CDR3 is TGTGCCAGTAGTGAGGGGACAACCGGGGAGCTGTTTTTT.

V gene TRBV4-1 combines with J gene TRBJ1-6, with a weak D call TRBD1 (5 bases). V shed 2 bases and J shed 9 bases, with 8 bases lying between them. Germline V lookup: CDR1 MGHRA, CDR2 YSYEKL. This CDR3 contains 13 residues. The CDR3 DNA follows: TGCGCCAGCAGCCAATCAGGGTCTTCACCCCTCCACTTT. Translation: CASSQSGSSPLHF.

The gene calls are TRBV11-2 and TRBJ1-2; the D gene is possibly TRBD1 (6 bases). The germline gives CDR1 SGHAT, CDR2 FQNNGV. The CDR3 loop spans 17 amino acids. V dropped 3 bases and J dropped 6 bases, with 23 bases sitting between them. The CDR3 region is CASSFVRGWTHNNGYTF. The CDR3 DNA reads TGTGCCAGCAGCTTCGTTAGGGGGTGGACCCATAATAATGGCTACACCTTC.

This clone was found a few times. The rearrangement links TRBV6-2 or TRBV6-3 to TRBJ1-5; no reliable D call. Germline CDR1 reads MNHEY; CDR2 reads SVGEGT. This CDR3 contains 17 residues. V shed 6 bases and J shed 0 bases, with 18 bases lying between them. This chain's CDR3 is CASSVMALTNSNQPQHF. CDR3 nucleotides: TGTGCCAGCAGCGTCATGGCGCTGACAAATAGCAATCAGCCCCAGCATTTT.

The genes are TRBV9 and TRBJ1-4; D perhaps matches TRBD1 (6 bases). Germline assignment: CDR1 SGDLS and CDR2 YYNGEE. V was cut by 3 bases and J by 7 bases, with 19 bases left in between. This CDR3 is 16 amino acids long. CDR3 sequence (DNA): TGTGCCAGCAGCGCCTCCCCATCAGGGGCAGGTGAAAAACTGTTTTTT. As protein: CASSASPSGAGEKLFF.

V usage is TRBV3-1 (or the pseudogene TRBV3-2) and J usage is TRBJ2-7; 10 bases line up with TRBD1. Germline V gene lookup returns CDR1 LGHDT and CDR2 YNNKEL (reference sequence). The trim removed 4 bases at V and 2 bases at J, leaving 5 bases unmatched. This CDR3 is built from 15 residues. CDR3 sequence reads: CASSRAGTGAYEQYF. Written as DNA, the CDR3 is TGTGCCAGCAGCCGCGCCGGGACAGGGGCCTACGAGCAGTACTTC.

V usage is TRBV27 and J usage is TRBJ1-6; 7 bases are a match to TRBD1. In germline, CDR1 is MNHEY, CDR2 SMNVEV (reference sequence). With 0 bases clipped from V and 9 bases from J, the junction kept 8 bases outside the gene matches. This CDR3 region has 16 residues. CDR3 DNA sequence: TGTGCCAGCAGTTTATCGAAGGGGGCTCGAAGTTCACCCCTCCACTTT. Encoded protein: CASSLSKGARSSPLHF.

The CDR3 DNA reads as TGTGCCACCAGTGCTCTGGACAGTTACGGGGAGCTGTTTTTT. Amino acids: CATSALDSYGELFF. V and J are TRBV24-1 and TRBJ2-2; perhaps TRBD1 as D (6 bases). Trimming removed 5 bases from V and 7 bases from J, with 13 bases in between. From germline, CDR1 is KGHDR and CDR2 SFDVKD. The CDR3 spans 14 residues.

CDR3 in DNA: TGTGCCTGGGGGGGACAGGGGGCCTTCTACGAGCAGTACTTC. Residues: CAWGGQGAFYEQYF. The V call is TRBV30, the J call TRBJ2-7; TRBD1 matches 12 bases. CDR1 GTSNPN and CDR2 SVGIG come from the germline V gene (reference sequence). The CDR3 is 14 residues long. Trimming removed 5 bases from V and 3 bases from J; junction bases left unmatched: 5.

This clone was counted only a few times. The genes are TRBV24-1 and TRBJ2-2; tentatively, D is TRBD2 (6 bases). Germline V gene sequence: CDR1 KGHDR, CDR2 SFDVKD. The CDR3 runs 14 residues. Trimming cost V 1 base and J 7 bases, with 9 bases left between them. In nucleotides, the CDR3 is TGTGCCACCAGTGATTTACGCGGGAACGGGGAGCTGTTTTTT. It yields the protein CATSDLRGNGELFF.

The chain links TRBV28 to TRBJ1-3; 9 bases agree with TRBD1. The CDR3 is 14 amino acids. Germline CDR1 reads MDHEN; CDR2 reads SYDVKM. V gave up 4 bases and J gave up 5 bases; unmatched junction bases: 3. CDR3 sequence: CASSSGTGRNTIYF. The CDR3 coding sequence is TGTGCCAGCAGTTCTGGGACAGGGAGAAACACCATATATTTT.

The chain recombines TRBV9 with TRBJ1-2; TRBD1 agrees at 9 bases. Looked up from germline, CDR1 is SGDLS and CDR2 is YYNGEE. This CDR3 region has 16 residues. With 4 bases clipped from V and 0 bases from J, the junction kept 7 bases outside the gene matches. The CDR3 DNA is TGTGCCAGCAGCCCCCGACAGGGGGTAGCTAACTATGGCTACACCTTC. Its translation is CASSPRQGVANYGYTF.

CDR3: CASSFNRGQANQPQHF. The CDR3 DNA reads TGTGCCAGCAGCTTTAACAGGGGGCAGGCCAATCAGCCCCAGCATTTT. J is TRBJ1-5 and V is TRBV5-6; 9 nucleotides match TRBD1. The CDR3 has 16 residues. V lost 2 bases and J lost 3; bases outside the gene matches: 6. CDR1 is SGHDT and CDR2 is YYEEEE in the germline V gene.